This TCR beta chain is from a study of CD4 T cells in relation to SARS-CoV-2 and coronaviruses. This table comes from immunoSEQ multiplex PCR, and its TCRdb copy is limited to in-frame clones, with some not included. The sample contains roughly 20,000 clones, 60% to 80% of which appear only once. A remark on this clone: Antigen specificity is unknown.

V lost 3 bases to trimming and J lost 8 bases, with 10 bases between them. Looked up from germline, CDR1 is KGHSH and CDR2 is LQKENI. This CDR3 has 13 residues. Unexposed donor CD4+ T cells date from about 2011-2018, before the COVID-19 pandemic. After 10 to 11 days of culture, CD4+ T cells were isolated. The receptor was derived from a human donor in good health. The source material was CD4+ T cells from PBMCs, cultured in vitro. The genes are TRBV18 and TRBJ1-4; D is perhaps TRBD1 (6 bases). The CDR3 nucleotides read TGTGCCAGCTCACCTCAAGACAGGGAAAAACTGTTTTTT. This codes for CASSPQDREKLFF.